This T cell receptor (beta chain) was recorded in a study of shared clonotypes between healthy human individuals. Across the whole study: For every donor, three CD4 naive, three CD4 memory, two CD8 naive and one CD8 memory plates were used.

None of the donors, who were healthy HIV-negative adults, had recently had acute infections or vaccinations. The V gene lost 0 bases and the J gene lost 7 bases, with 13 bases spanning the gap. The CDR3 is 13 amino acids. Per the germline V gene, CDR1 is GTSNPN and CDR2 is SVGIG (reference sequence). This table comes from immunoSEQ multiplex PCR, and its TCRdb copy is limited to in-frame clones, with some not included. The sample yields 950,000 to 1,300,000 clones, 70% to 80% seen once. Sequencing was performed on memory CD4+ T cells sorted from blood. This sample's subset: CD45RA-negative fraction. The chain couples TRBV30 to TRBJ2-7, with D perhaps matching TRBD2 (7 bases). This receptor was taken from a man younger than 30 in good health. The CDR3 DNA sequence: TGTGCCTGGAGTGTAGAGGGGGGGCGTGAGCAGTACTTC. It codes for CAWSVEGGREQYF.